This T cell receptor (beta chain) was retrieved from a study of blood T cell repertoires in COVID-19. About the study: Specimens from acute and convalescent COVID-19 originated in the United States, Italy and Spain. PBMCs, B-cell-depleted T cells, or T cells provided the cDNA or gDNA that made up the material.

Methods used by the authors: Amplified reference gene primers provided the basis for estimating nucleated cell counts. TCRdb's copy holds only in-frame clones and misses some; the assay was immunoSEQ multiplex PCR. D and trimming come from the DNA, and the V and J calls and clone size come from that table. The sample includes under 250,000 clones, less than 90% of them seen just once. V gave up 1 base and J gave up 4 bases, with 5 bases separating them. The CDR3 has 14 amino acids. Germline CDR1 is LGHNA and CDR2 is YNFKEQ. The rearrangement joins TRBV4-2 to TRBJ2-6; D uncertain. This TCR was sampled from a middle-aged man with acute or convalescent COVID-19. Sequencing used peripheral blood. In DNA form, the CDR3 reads TGTGCCAGCAGCCAAGCTGGCGGGGCCAACGTCCTGACTTTC. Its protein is CASSQAGGANVLTF.